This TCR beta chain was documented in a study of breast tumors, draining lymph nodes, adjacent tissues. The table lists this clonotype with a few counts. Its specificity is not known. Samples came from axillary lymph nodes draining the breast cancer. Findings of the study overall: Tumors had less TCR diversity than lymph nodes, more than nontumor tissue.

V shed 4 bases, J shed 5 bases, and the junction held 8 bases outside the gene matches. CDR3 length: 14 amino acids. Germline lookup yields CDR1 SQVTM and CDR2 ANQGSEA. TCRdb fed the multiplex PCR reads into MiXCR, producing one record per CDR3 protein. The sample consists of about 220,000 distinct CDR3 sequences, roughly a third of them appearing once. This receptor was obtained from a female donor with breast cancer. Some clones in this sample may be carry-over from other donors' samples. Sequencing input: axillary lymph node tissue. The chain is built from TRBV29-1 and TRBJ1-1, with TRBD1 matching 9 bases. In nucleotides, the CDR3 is TGCAGCGTTGGGGGACAGGGAGGGGGGACTGAAGCTTTCTTT. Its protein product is CSVGGQGGGTEAFF. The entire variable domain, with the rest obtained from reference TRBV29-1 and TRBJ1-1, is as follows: SAVISQKPSRDICQRGTSLTIQCQVDSQVTMMFWYRQQPGQSLTLIATANQGSEATYESGFVIDKFPISRPNLTFSTLTVSNMSPEDSSIYLCSVGGQGGGTEAFFGQGTRLTVV.